The 23 T cell receptor beta chains below were found in one sample sequenced in a study of PD-1 blockade in mismatch repair-deficient tumors (dated by TCRdb to the late 2010s). The library relied on the immunoSEQ multiplex PCR assay. TCRdb took over this immuneACCESS table, retaining in-frame rearrangements with V and J assigned. Such tables are incomplete; in checked studies, under half of the missing clones stem from an unresolved V gene, and the remainder is unexplained. The sample yields fewer than 16,000 clones; roughly four fifths were counted once. The ten biggest clones cover about 10% of the sample. This specimen's time point label, interpreted: roughly eleven-day in vitro stimulation with candidate neoantigen peptide 5. These receptors' targets are unknown. The input for sequencing was cells cultured in vitro, taken from a patient treated with pembrolizumab. The receptors were sampled from an adult with mismatch repair-deficient cancer.

This clone is a singleton in its sample. The rearrangement links TRBV27 to TRBJ2-7, with unresolved D. The V and J ends lost 4 bases and 2 bases respectively, with 6 bases between them. The CDR3 covers 12 residues. The germline CDR1 and CDR2 sequences are MNHEY and SMNVEV (reference sequence). The CDR3 sequence is CASSSFTYEQYF. DNA for the CDR3: TGTGCCAGCAGTTCCTTTACCTACGAGCAGTACTTC.

The chain links TRBV19 to TRBJ1-5; D is uncertain. The CDR3 is made up of 15 amino acids. Between the trimmed V and J ends, which lost 3 bases and 0 bases, there was a span of 9 bases. The germline V gene encodes CDR1 LNHDA and CDR2 SQIVND (reference sequence). CDR3 region: CASSIGQLSNQPQHF. DNA for the CDR3: TGTGCCAGTAGTATCGGGCAGCTTAGCAATCAGCCCCAGCATTTT.

This clone was counted between two and nine times. The genes are TRBV6-6 and TRBJ2-1; TRBD2 agrees at 7 bases. Germline CDR1 reads MNHNY; CDR2 reads SVGAGI (reference sequence). V lost 2 bases and J lost 2; bases outside the gene matches: 6. This CDR3 region has 16 residues. CDR3 loop: CASSYLSGEPYNEQFF. The CDR3 bases are TGTGCCAGCAGTTACCTCAGCGGGGAGCCCTACAATGAGCAGTTCTTC.

This chain uses TRBV7-2 with TRBJ2-3, with D perhaps matching TRBD2 (6 bases). The CDR3 totals 16 residues. The germline CDR1 and CDR2 sequences are SGHTA and FQGNSA. V lost 2 bases to trimming and J lost 3 bases, with 15 bases between them. This chain's CDR3 is CASSLFRSGATDTQYF. The DNA of the CDR3 is TGTGCCAGCAGCTTATTTCGCTCGGGAGCGACAGATACGCAGTATTTT.

The sample holds a few counts of this clone. The chain joins TRBV7-8 to TRBJ1-1; the D gene is possibly TRBD1 (5 bases). This CDR3 contains 14 residues. Germline V gene data show CDR1 as SGHVS and CDR2 as FQNEAQ. Trimming removed 1 base at V and 6 bases at J, with 12 bases between. In DNA, the CDR3 is TGTGCCAGCAGCTTAGAGAGGGGTTTCCCTGAAGCTTTCTTT. This translates into CASSLERGFPEAFF.

V gene TRBV4-1 combines with J gene TRBJ1-6; a possible D gene is TRBD1 (5 bases). The ends were cut back, 8 bases at V and 6 bases at J, with 11 bases in the middle. This CDR3 is built from 13 residues. The germline gives CDR1 MGHRA, CDR2 YSYEKL. The DNA for the CDR3 is TGCGCCAGCGCGCTCAGGGCTAATTCACCCCTCCACTTT. This encodes CASALRANSPLHF.

The J gene is TRBJ1-6, the V gene TRBV15, with D possibly matching TRBD1 (6 bases). The CDR3 consists of 15 residues. The V end lost 1 base, the J end lost 9 bases, and 13 bases lay between the germline ends. CDR1 is LNHNV and CDR2 is YYDKDF in the germline V gene (reference sequence). For the CDR3, the DNA is TGTGCCACCAGCAGAGGACAGGTGGATTCTTCACCCCTCCACTTT. Translation gives CATSRGQVDSSPLHF.

The rearrangement uses TRBV6-5 and TRBJ2-4; unclear D gene. Germline-derived CDR1 and CDR2 are MNHEY and SVGAGI. Trimming took 6 bases from V and 0 from J, leaving 9 bases between them. CDR3 size: 14 residues. The CDR3 nucleotides are TGTGCCAGCAGGGGCGAGTTAGCCAAAAACATTCAGTACTTC. It is translated as CASRGELAKNIQYF.

The chain couples TRBV6-5 to TRBJ1-2; D gene unclear. CDR1 and CDR2 (germline): MNHEY, SVGAGI. The CDR3 length is 14 residues. V was shortened by 6 bases and J by 3 bases, with 14 bases between the two germline ends. This CDR3 is CASSPQREYYGYTF. The CDR3 DNA sequence: TGTGCCAGCAGCCCTCAGCGGGAATACTATGGCTACACCTTC.

V and J are TRBV21-1 and TRBJ2-7; the table calls TRBD2, which could not be checked here. TRBV21-1 is designated a pseudogene. CDR3 length equals 14 residues. The CDR3 loop reads CASSKKMRTYEQYF. The CDR3 DNA is TGTGCCAGCAGCAAAAAGATGCGTACCTACGAGCAGTACTTC.

The V and J genes are TRBV5-4 and TRBJ2-7, with TRBD1 matching 8 bases. The germline CDR1 and CDR2 sequences are SGHNT and YYREEE (reference sequence). With V trimmed by 4 bases and J by 6 bases, 12 bases remained unmatched. The CDR3 has 15 amino acids. The CDR3: CASSLGRTGPGEQYF. For the CDR3, the DNA is TGTGCCAGCAGCCTGGGGAGGACAGGGCCGGGCGAGCAGTACTTC.

CDR3 region: CASSSLRVRQGQAFF. CDR3 DNA sequence: TGTGCCAGCAGTTCCCTGCGGGTTAGACAGGGTCAAGCTTTCTTT. This chain joins TRBV27 and TRBJ1-1; 7 positions match TRBD1. Germline trimming cut 4 bases from V and 9 bases from J; bases unmatched to any gene: 14. The length of the CDR3 is 15 residues. Germline assignment: CDR1 MNHEY and CDR2 SMNVEV (reference sequence).

The rearrangement links TRBV5-4 to TRBJ2-5; 11 bases map to TRBD2. From germline, CDR1 is SGHNT and CDR2 YYREEE (reference sequence). The V gene end was trimmed by 3 bases and the J gene end by 5 bases; junction bases not matched to a gene: 6. This CDR3 contains 15 residues. The CDR3 DNA follows: TGTGCCAGCAGCTCCGGGACTAGCGGACGGGAGACCCAGTACTTC. This gives the protein CASSSGTSGRETQYF.

The gene calls are TRBV28 and TRBJ1-5; 12 bases match TRBD1. Germline CDR1 and CDR2: MDHEN and SYDVKM. This CDR3 is built from 15 residues. J lost 9 bases, V lost 1 base, and 4 bases had no gene match. CDR3 DNA: TGTGCCAGCAGTTTATTCGGGACAGGGGGCTTGCCCCAGCATTTT. It codes for CASSLFGTGGLPQHF.

V usage is TRBV29-1 and J usage is TRBJ2-5, with 7 bases lining up with TRBD2. The CDR3 covers 15 residues. Germline loops: CDR1 SQVTM, CDR2 ANQGSEA. V dropped 5 bases and J dropped 1; count of bases not matched to a gene: 10. The CDR3 DNA sequence: TGCAGCGTTCCCCCCCCAGGGACTACCCAAGAGACCCAGTACTTC. Translating it yields CSVPPPGTTQETQYF.

The V gene is TRBV18, the J gene TRBJ1-3; 7 bases match TRBD1. The J segment lost 1 base and the V segment lost 5 bases, leaving 2 bases of the junction unmatched. This CDR3 is 14 amino acids long. CDR1 and CDR2 (germline): KGHSH, LQKENI. This CDR3 is CASSSTGSGNTIYF. As DNA, the CDR3 is TGTGCCAGCTCATCGACAGGGTCTGGAAACACCATATATTTT.

The J gene is TRBJ2-3, the V gene TRBV4-1, with D possibly TRBD2 on 6 matching bases. The CDR3 sequence is 15 residues long. V was pared by 0 bases and J by 3 bases, with 10 bases between. Germline CDR1 reads MGHRA; CDR2 reads YSYEKL. The chain's CDR3 is CASSQEGRMTDTQYF. The CDR3 bases are TGCGCCAGCAGCCAAGAAGGGAGGATGACAGATACGCAGTATTTT.

As DNA, the CDR3 is TGTGCCAGCAGCTTAGCGGGGACCACAGATACGCAGTATTTT. Translated: CASSLAGTTDTQYF. The V and J genes are TRBV7-9 and TRBJ2-3; the D gene could be TRBD1 or TRBD2 (5 bases each). The CDR3 consists of 14 residues. With 0 bases removed from V and 2 bases from J, the gap between germline ends came to 6 bases. Germline V gene lookup returns CDR1 SEHNR and CDR2 FQNEAQ (reference sequence).

The chain has TRBV4-1 and TRBJ1-4; 11 positions match TRBD1. CDR1 MGHRA and CDR2 YSYEKL come from the germline V gene. The CDR3 is 17 amino acids. Trimming removed 4 bases from V and 0 bases from J; junction bases left unmatched: 4. CDR3 protein: CASSPGTGGATNEKLFF. The CDR3 nucleotides are TGCGCCAGCAGCCCCGGGACAGGGGGTGCAACTAATGAAAAACTGTTTTTT.

This clone came up a few times. The chain recombines TRBV27 with TRBJ2-7; 8 nucleotides align to TRBD2. Germline lookup yields CDR1 MNHEY and CDR2 SMNVEV (reference sequence). J lost 6 bases, V lost 5 bases, and 12 bases had no gene match. The CDR3 is 15 residues long. The CDR3 is CASSPSGLITLEQYF. For the CDR3, the DNA is TGTGCCAGCAGTCCTAGCGGGCTTATTACCCTCGAGCAGTACTTC.

V gene TRBV7-8 combines with J gene TRBJ1-2; no clear D gene. Germline V gives CDR1 SGHVS, CDR2 FQNEAQ. CDR3 length equals 11 residues. V was trimmed by 1 base and J by 8 bases, leaving 5 bases between them. The CDR3 DNA follows: TGTGCCAGCAGCTTAGGGATCGGCTACACCTTC. Its translation: CASSLGIGYTF. The variable domain in full, completed from reference TRBV7-8 and TRBJ1-2, reads GAGVSQSPRYKVAKRGQDVALRCDPISGHVSLFWYQQALGQGPEFLTYFQNEAQLDKSGLPSDRFFAERPEGSVSTLKIQRTQQEDSAVYLCASSLGIGYTFGSGTRLTVV.

The CDR3 is CASRTQDGVNYGYTF. In nucleotides, the CDR3 is TGTGCCAGCAGGACACAAGACGGGGTAAACTATGGCTACACCTTC. The chain has TRBV27 and TRBJ1-2; D unresolved. This CDR3 is built from 15 residues. Germline V gene sequence: CDR1 MNHEY, CDR2 SMNVEV (reference sequence). Trimming took off 6 bases at V and 2 bases at J, with 16 bases between the two ends.

This chain connects TRBV28 to TRBJ1-2, with TRBD1 as a possible D gene (5 bases). Germline lookup yields CDR1 MDHEN and CDR2 SYDVKM. The length of the CDR3 is 13 residues. The V end lost 7 bases, the J end lost 7 bases, and 16 bases lay between the germline ends. CDR3 sequence reads: CASNSVRGRGYTF. DNA for the CDR3: TGTGCCAGCAATTCGGTTAGGGGACGTGGCTACACCTTC.